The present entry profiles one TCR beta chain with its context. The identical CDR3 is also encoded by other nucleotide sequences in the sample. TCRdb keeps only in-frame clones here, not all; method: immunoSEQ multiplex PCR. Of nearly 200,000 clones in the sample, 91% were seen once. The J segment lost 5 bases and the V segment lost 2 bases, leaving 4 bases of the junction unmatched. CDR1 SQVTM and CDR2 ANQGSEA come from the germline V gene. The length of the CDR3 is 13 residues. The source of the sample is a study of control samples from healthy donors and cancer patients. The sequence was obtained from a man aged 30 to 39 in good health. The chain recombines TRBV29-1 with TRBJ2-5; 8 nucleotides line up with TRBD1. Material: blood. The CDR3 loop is CSVEQGAGETQYF. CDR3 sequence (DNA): TGCAGCGTTGAACAGGGGGCCGGGGAGACCCAGTACTTC.